These 24 T cell receptor beta chains originate from one sample sequenced in a study of OX40 agonist ivuxolimab in advanced cancers. Generated by immunoSEQ multiplex PCR, the TCRdb table keeps only in-frame clones and is missing some. This sample has fewer than 60,000 clones; roughly 85% occur once, and the top ten carry just over 20%. The starting material was CD4+ or CD8+ T cells sorted from blood, obtained in a trial of the OX40 agonist ivuxolimab. The receptor set was obtained from an adult with an advanced solid tumor such as melanoma, head and neck, liver or kidney cancer.

This chain connects TRBV30 to TRBJ2-7; D is uncertain. CDR1 is GTSNPN and CDR2 is SVGIG in the germline V gene (reference sequence). V gave up 4 bases and J gave up 0 bases, with 10 bases separating them. The CDR3 spans 13 residues. CDR3 DNA: TGTGCCTGGAACCCACTTAACTCCTACGAGCAGTACTTC. This encodes CAWNPLNSYEQYF.

This clone showed up just once. The chain is built from TRBV2 and TRBJ2-7; TRBD1 agrees at 7 bases. The V and J ends lost 7 bases and 2 bases, in that order; junction bases with no gene match: 8. The CDR3 is 14 residues long. Germline V gene lookup returns CDR1 SNHLY and CDR2 FYNNEI. The CDR3 here is CASTQGGQTYEQYV. As DNA, the CDR3 is TGTGCCAGCACCCAAGGGGGACAGACCTACGAGCAGTACGTC.

Comments on this clone: One end of the junction fails to match germline, which may point to a read error. The chain couples TRBV30 to TRBJ1-2; D remains ambiguous. Germline V gene data show CDR1 as GTSNPN and CDR2 as SVGIG (reference sequence). The CDR3 totals 11 residues. The CDR3 bases are TGTGCCTGGAGCCCAGAAGGCTCCGTGGCCTTC. The encoded protein is CAWSPEGSVAF.

V and J are TRBV11-2 and TRBJ2-5; 8 bases fit TRBD2. In germline, CDR1 is SGHAT, CDR2 FQNNGV. The junction had 12 bases not matched to a gene; V was cut back by 5 bases and J by 7 bases. The CDR3 covers 15 residues. CDR3 region: CASSPRGGRLGTQYF. The DNA of the CDR3 is TGTGCCAGCAGCCCTCGGGGGGGTAGATTGGGGACCCAGTACTTC.

CDR3 protein: CASRERNEQYV. CDR3 nucleotides: TGTGCCAGCAGGGAGAGAAACGAGCAGTACGTC. The chain employs TRBV2 and TRBJ2-7; no definite D call. In germline, CDR1 is SNHLY, CDR2 FYNNEI. This CDR3 contains 11 residues. Trimming took 6 bases from V and 5 from J, leaving 8 bases between them.

The rearrangement links TRBV23-1 to TRBJ1-2; D is undetermined. TRBV23-1 is an ORF; its function is uncertain. There are 10 residues in the CDR3. V lost 8 bases and J lost 8, with 9 bases in between. CDR3 region: CASGRGGYTF. In DNA form, the CDR3 reads TGCGCCAGCGGCCGTGGGGGCTACACCTTC.

This chain links TRBV5-8 with TRBJ2-7; 8 positions match TRBD2. This CDR3 spans 14 amino acids. J gave up 3 bases and V 3 bases, and 5 bases lay outside the gene matches. Germline CDR1 SGHTS, CDR2 YDEGEE. DNA for the CDR3: TGTGCCAGCAGCTCTGGACTAGCCGTCTACGAGCAGTACGTC. Translation: CASSSGLAVYEQYV.

This chain links TRBV4-2 with TRBJ2-2; D is uncertain. CDR1 LGHNA and CDR2 YNFKEQ come from the germline V gene. This CDR3 is built from 15 residues. V dropped 0 bases and J dropped 4 bases, with 9 bases sitting between them. The CDR3 DNA reads TGTGCCAGCAGCCAAGATATGGCCACCACCGGGGAGCTGTTTTTT. Amino acid sequence: CASSQDMATTGELFF.

CDR3 region: CSAPSDGTGGIDSYGYTF. In DNA, the CDR3 is TGCAGCGCCCCCTCGGACGGGACAGGGGGAATTGACTCCTATGGCTACACCTTC. The chain employs TRBV29-1 and TRBJ1-2, with TRBD1 identical over 11 bases. This CDR3 comprises 18 residues. Germline CDR1 SQVTM, CDR2 ANQGSEA. The V and J ends lost 7 bases and 4 bases, in that order; junction bases with no gene match: 20.

The V call is TRBV9, the J call TRBJ2-7; no reliable D call. The CDR3 totals 16 residues. The germline V and J ends were trimmed by 4 bases and 3 bases, with 20 bases remaining between them. CDR1 is SGDLS, CDR2 YYNGEE, per germline. CDR3 residues: CASSSSRLAPDYEQYF. The CDR3 nucleotides read TGTGCCAGCAGCTCCTCGCGACTGGCTCCCGACTACGAGCAGTACTTC.

This clone was observed once. The chain carries TRBV7-8 and TRBJ1-1; D gene unclear. Between the trimmed V and J ends, which lost 2 bases and 3 bases, there was a span of 7 bases. The CDR3 is made up of 13 amino acids. In germline, CDR1 is SGHVS, CDR2 FQNEAQ. Here the CDR3 DNA reads TGTGCCAGCAGCTTAAACGGATACACTGAAGCTTTCTTT. The encoded protein is CASSLNGYTEAFF. The full variable domain, its missing parts supplied by reference TRBV7-8 and TRBJ1-1, is GAGVSQSPRYKVAKRGQDVALRCDPISGHVSLFWYQQALGQGPEFLTYFQNEAQLDKSGLPSDRFFAERPEGSVSTLKIQRTQQEDSAVYLCASSLNGYTEAFFGQGTRLTVV.

This clone has just one count. The chain uses TRBV7-8 and TRBJ2-7; D gene uncertain. CDR1 SGHVS and CDR2 FQNEAQ come from the germline V gene. Trimming stripped 2 bases from V and 1 base from J, with 6 bases between. CDR3 length: 13 residues. CDR3 loop: CASSLMQSYEQYF. CDR3 coding DNA: TGTGCCAGCAGCTTAATGCAGTCCTACGAGCAGTACTTC.

This clone was observed a single time. The rearrangement links TRBV13 to TRBJ2-3; 12 bases are shared with TRBD2. This CDR3 contains 16 residues. CDR1 is PRHDT and CDR2 is FYEKMQ in the germline V gene (reference sequence). J lost 1 base, V lost 4 bases, and 3 bases had no gene match. The CDR3 here is CASSSRTSGGTDTQYF. The CDR3, as DNA: TGTGCCAGCAGCTCCCGGACTAGCGGGGGCACAGATACGCAGTATTTT. The full variable domain, with the rest looked up from reference TRBV13 and TRBJ2-3, is AAGVIQSPRHLIKEKRETATLKCYPIPRHDTVYWYQQGPGQDPQFLISFYEKMQSDKGSIPDRFSAQQFSDYHSELNMSSLELGDSALYFCASSSRTSGGTDTQYFGPGTRLTVL.

The CDR3 protein is CASSQTGTDPSGNTIYF. CDR3 DNA: TGCGCCAGCAGCCAAACCGGGACGGACCCCTCTGGAAACACCATATATTTT. The rearrangement joins TRBV4-1 to TRBJ1-3; the D gene is possibly TRBD1 (5 bases). Germline loops: CDR1 MGHRA, CDR2 YSYEKL. V dropped 2 bases and J dropped 0 bases, with 14 bases sitting between them. The CDR3 totals 17 residues.

This rearrangement joins TRBV9 to TRBJ2-3; D unclear. Trimming removed 1 base at V and 0 bases at J, with 12 bases between. Germline assignment: CDR1 SGDLS and CDR2 YYNGEE. The CDR3 spans 16 residues. For the CDR3, the DNA is TGTGCCAGCAGCGTACAGTGGAGCCTAAGCACAGATACGCAGTATTTT. It specifies CASSVQWSLSTDTQYF.

The CDR3 DNA sequence: TGTGCCAGCAGCCGGCCCTCCAACTCCTACGAGCAGTACTTC. The encoded protein is CASSRPSNSYEQYF. V is TRBV9 and J is TRBJ2-7; D gene uncertain. CDR1 and CDR2 from the germline V gene are SGDLS and YYNGEE. This CDR3 spans 14 amino acids. V lost 4 bases and J lost 0, with 11 bases in between.

The chain links TRBV4-3 to TRBJ1-1; D ambiguous. CDR1 is LGHNA and CDR2 is YSLEER in the germline V gene. Trimming shortened V by 0 bases and J by 5 bases, and 13 bases separated the two germline ends. CDR3 length: 15 residues. CDR3 residues: CASSQDRSLSTEAFF. The CDR3 nucleotides are TGCGCCAGCAGCCAAGACAGGAGCCTAAGTACTGAAGCTTTCTTT.

The chain couples TRBV19 to TRBJ1-5; TRBD1 aligns across 7 bases. V lost 7 bases, J lost 2 bases, and 8 bases stayed unmatched. CDR1 is LNHDA, CDR2 SQIVND, per germline (reference sequence). The CDR3 contains 15 residues. DNA of the CDR3: TGTGCCAGTACCAAATACAGGGGTGGCAATCAGCCCCAGCATTTT. It translates to CASTKYRGGNQPQHF.

This chain links TRBV7-8 with TRBJ1-2; TRBD1 matches 9 bases. This CDR3 has 15 amino acids. V lost 2 bases, J lost 4 bases, and 5 bases stayed unmatched. Germline V gene sequence: CDR1 SGHVS, CDR2 FQNEAQ. CDR3 amino acids: CASSLSPTGGYGYTF. The DNA of the CDR3 is TGTGCCAGCAGCTTATCTCCGACAGGGGGCTATGGCTACACCTTC.

The genes are TRBV27 and TRBJ2-7; D tentatively fits TRBD1 or TRBD2 (5 bases each). The CDR3 has 14 residues. Germline CDR1 and CDR2: MNHEY and SMNVEV (reference sequence). Trimming shortened V by 3 bases and J by 2 bases, and 11 bases separated the two germline ends. This CDR3 is CASSLGRGAYEQYV. CDR3 nucleotides: TGTGCCAGCAGTTTGGGCAGAGGGGCCTACGAGCAGTACGTC.

V gene TRBV6-6 combines with J gene TRBJ2-5; TRBD2 matches at 9 bases. V was pared by 7 bases and J by 4 bases, with 7 bases of the junction left unmatched. The CDR3 spans 14 residues. Germline V CDR1 and CDR2: MNHNY, SVGAGI (reference sequence). The CDR3 nucleotides read TGTGCCAGCAAACAAGCGGGGGGACTAGAGACCCAGTACTTC. Translation gives CASKQAGGLETQYF.

V gene TRBV13 combines with J gene TRBJ2-6, with no clear D. The CDR3 has 14 amino acids. Germline-derived CDR1 and CDR2 are PRHDT and FYEKMQ (reference sequence). The V gene lost 2 bases and the J gene lost 3 bases, with 5 bases spanning the gap. This CDR3 reads CASSLSNGANVLTF. CDR3 DNA sequence: TGTGCCAGCAGCTTATCCAATGGGGCCAACGTCCTGACTTTC.

This clone was recorded a few times. This chain uses TRBV27 with TRBJ1-2, with D perhaps TRBD1 (5 bases). The V gene lost 0 bases and the J gene lost 6 bases, with 11 bases spanning the gap. Germline V gives CDR1 MNHEY, CDR2 SMNVEV (reference sequence). The CDR3 covers 14 residues. The CDR3 sequence is CASSLSIGGNGYTF. Here the CDR3 DNA reads TGTGCCAGCAGTTTATCTATCGGGGGGAATGGCTACACCTTC.

Notes on this clone: A read error may account for a junction end that differs from germline. J is TRBJ2-5 and V is TRBV13; D may be TRBD1 (5 bases). CDR3 length: 12 residues. Germline values: CDR1 PRHDT, CDR2 FYEKMQ (reference sequence). CDR3 sequence (DNA): TGTGCCAGCAGCCTAGGGGAAGAGACCCAGTACTTC. The encoded protein is CASSLGEETQYF.